This T cell receptor (beta chain) was recorded in a study of T cells in tuberculosis. Turning to the study itself: This South African cohort compared adolescents with or without latent tuberculosis against adults with active tuberculosis.

Germline values: CDR1 MGHRA, CDR2 YSYEKL. The CDR3 consists of 16 residues. The V end was cut by 1 base, the J end by 5 bases, with 17 bases between. This clone came up a few times. Noted time point: new active TB diagnosis, blood taken before or within 7 days of starting treatment. Each clinical donor contributed on average approximately 100,000 T cells from unsorted cryopreserved PBMC. TCRdb's table, derived via immunoSEQ multiplex PCR, lists solely in-frame clones and lacks some. The repertoire holds 25,000 to 35,000 clones, with around 86% as singletons. The V call is TRBV4-1, the J call TRBJ1-2, with D perhaps TRBD1 (6 bases). The specimen was PBMCs, collected at tuberculosis diagnosis. This sequence was found in an adult with tuberculosis. This CDR3 is CASSQGVNREGYGYTF. The CDR3 DNA is TGCGCCAGCAGCCAAGGGGTGAACAGGGAGGGGTATGGCTACACCTTC.